Each of the 5 T cell receptor beta chains below was sequenced from the same sample in a study of T cell changes during pregnancy in multiple sclerosis (dated by TCRdb to between 2018 and 2021). Library construction relied on the immunoSEQ multiplex PCR assay. Held by TCRdb, this immuneACCESS table contains in-frame sequences only and omits some clones. Under half of the omission traces to an unresolved V gene where checked; the cause of the rest is unknown. The sample table holds about 56,000 clones, of which about 88% were seen once. Of the sample, 0.38% is held by the ten largest clones. Sequenced material: CD4+ T cells from peripheral blood mononuclear cells, taken in the third trimester of pregnancy. These receptors all come from a female donor with multiple sclerosis, enrolled in a pregnancy study.

The V call is TRBV30, the J call TRBJ2-3; D possibly corresponds to TRBD1 (5 bases). The CDR3 is made up of 14 amino acids. The V and J ends lost 0 bases and 4 bases respectively, with 11 bases between them. Germline CDR1 and CDR2: GTSNPN and SVGIG (reference sequence). CDR3 in DNA: TGTGCCTGGAGTGTAGGGCAGGGTCCAGATACGCAGTATTTT. Amino acids: CAWSVGQGPDTQYF.

The gene calls are TRBV6-5 and TRBJ1-1; a possible D gene is TRBD1 (6 bases). The CDR3 totals 14 residues. V shed 6 bases and J shed 4 bases, with 15 bases lying between them. Germline loops: CDR1 MNHEY, CDR2 SVGAGI. This CDR3 is CASRRQVPLTEAFF. For the CDR3, the DNA is TGTGCCAGCAGGAGACAGGTACCGCTCACTGAAGCTTTCTTT.

The DNA of the CDR3 is TGTGCCAGCAGCCTGGACAGGGGATTGTACGAGCAGTACTTC. Residues: CASSLDRGLYEQYF. The chain couples TRBV7-9 to TRBJ2-7, with 9 bases lining up with TRBD1. V gave up 5 bases and J gave up 4 bases; unmatched junction bases: 6. The CDR3 sequence is 14 residues long. The germline gives CDR1 SEHNR, CDR2 FQNEAQ (reference sequence).

This chain joins TRBV27 and TRBJ1-6; tentatively, D is TRBD1 (5 bases). This CDR3 is 14 amino acids long. Germline lookup yields CDR1 MNHEY and CDR2 SMNVEV (reference sequence). V was shortened by 3 bases and J by 9 bases, with 12 bases between the two germline ends. CDR3 sequence: CASSLGPLGSPLHF. The CDR3 nucleotides are TGTGCCAGCAGTTTGGGGCCCCTAGGTTCACCCCTCCACTTT.

The chain uses TRBV5-1 and TRBJ2-3; 16 nucleotides agree with TRBD2. The V and J ends lost 3 bases and 6 bases, in that order; junction bases with no gene match: 4. Germline V gene sequence: CDR1 SGHRS, CDR2 YFSETQ. The CDR3 runs to 16 residues. CDR3 residues: CASSSGTSGGADTQYF. As DNA, the CDR3 is TGCGCCAGCAGCTCAGGGACTAGCGGGGGGGCGGATACGCAGTATTTT.